The 2 T cell receptor beta chains reported below all come from one sample, sequenced in a study of CD8 T cells in ankylosing spondylitis. TCRdb re-analysed the 5' RACE reads in MiXCR, keeping a single row per CDR3 protein. Found here are 350,000 or so distinct CDR3 sequences, roughly 14% of them singletons; the top ten hold 0.95% to 1.4%. Sequenced sample: blood, either unsorted or a sorted T cell fraction (not recorded which). These receptors all come from a male donor with ankylosing spondylitis or in good health (not recorded which).

The J gene is TRBJ1-5, the V gene TRBV5-1, with 9 bases matching TRBD1. CDR3 length equals 14 residues. V dropped 0 bases and J dropped 7; count of bases not matched to a gene: 2. In germline, CDR1 is SGHRS, CDR2 YFSETQ. CDR3 loop: CASSLGTGVQPQHF. DNA of the CDR3: TGCGCCAGCAGCTTGGGGACAGGGGTCCAGCCCCAGCATTTT.

The genes are TRBV2 and TRBJ1-5; D call uncertain. Germline CDR1 reads SNHLY; CDR2 reads FYNNEI. Trimming cost V 7 bases and J 3 bases, with 10 bases left between them. The CDR3 contains 13 residues. CDR3 nucleotide sequence: TGTGCCAGCACTATTGGGCTCAATCAGCCCCAGCATTTT. This codes for CASTIGLNQPQHF.